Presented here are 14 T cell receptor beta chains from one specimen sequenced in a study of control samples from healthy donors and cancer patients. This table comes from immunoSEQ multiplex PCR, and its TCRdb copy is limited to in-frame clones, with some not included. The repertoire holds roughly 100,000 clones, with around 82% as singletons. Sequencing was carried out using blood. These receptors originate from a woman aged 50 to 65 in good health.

CDR3 in amino acids: CASSPRPLTDTQYF. For the CDR3, the DNA is TGTGCCAGCAGCCCACGACCGCTAACAGATACGCAGTATTTT. V usage is TRBV11-2 and J usage is TRBJ2-3; D remains unclear. The CDR3 is 14 amino acids. V gave up 5 bases and J gave up 3 bases, with 12 bases separating them. Germline V gives CDR1 SGHAT, CDR2 FQNNGV.

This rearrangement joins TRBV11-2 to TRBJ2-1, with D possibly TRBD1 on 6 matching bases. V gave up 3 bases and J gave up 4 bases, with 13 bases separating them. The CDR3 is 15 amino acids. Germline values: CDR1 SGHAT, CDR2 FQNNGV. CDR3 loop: CASSLRTVSYNEQFF. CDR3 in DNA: TGTGCCAGCAGCTTGAGGACAGTGTCATACAATGAGCAGTTCTTC.

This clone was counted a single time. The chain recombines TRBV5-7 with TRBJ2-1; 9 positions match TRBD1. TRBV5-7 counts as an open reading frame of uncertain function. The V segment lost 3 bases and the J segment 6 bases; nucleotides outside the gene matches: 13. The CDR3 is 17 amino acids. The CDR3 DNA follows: TGTGCCAGCAGCTGCTTATCCGGGACAGGGACACTCAATGAGCAGTTCTTC. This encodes CASSCLSGTGTLNEQFF.

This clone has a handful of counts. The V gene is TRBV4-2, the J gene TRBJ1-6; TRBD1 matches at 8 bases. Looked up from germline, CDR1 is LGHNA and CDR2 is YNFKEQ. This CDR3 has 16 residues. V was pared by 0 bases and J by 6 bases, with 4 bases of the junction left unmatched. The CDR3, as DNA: TGTGCCAGCAGCCAAGAATCGGGACAGGCTAATTCACCCCTCCACTTT. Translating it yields CASSQESGQANSPLHF.

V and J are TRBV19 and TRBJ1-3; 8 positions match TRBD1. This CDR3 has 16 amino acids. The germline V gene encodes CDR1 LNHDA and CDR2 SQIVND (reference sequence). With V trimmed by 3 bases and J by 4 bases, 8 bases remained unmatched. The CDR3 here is CASSMIPDRGGNTIYF. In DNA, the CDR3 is TGTGCCAGTAGTATGATTCCCGACAGGGGAGGAAACACCATATATTTT.

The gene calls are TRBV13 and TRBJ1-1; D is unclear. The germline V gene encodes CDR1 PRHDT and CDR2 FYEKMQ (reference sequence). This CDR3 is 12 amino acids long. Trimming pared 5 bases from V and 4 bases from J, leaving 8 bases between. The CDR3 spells CASSIAVTEAFF. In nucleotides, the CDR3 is TGTGCCAGCAGCATCGCCGTCACTGAAGCTTTCTTT.

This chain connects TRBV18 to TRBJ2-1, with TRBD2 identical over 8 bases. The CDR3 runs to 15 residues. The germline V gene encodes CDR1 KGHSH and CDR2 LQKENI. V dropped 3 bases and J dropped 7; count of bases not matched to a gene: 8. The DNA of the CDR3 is TGTGCCAGCTCACCCGAGCGGGAGATTGGAAATGAGCAGTTCTTC. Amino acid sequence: CASSPEREIGNEQFF.

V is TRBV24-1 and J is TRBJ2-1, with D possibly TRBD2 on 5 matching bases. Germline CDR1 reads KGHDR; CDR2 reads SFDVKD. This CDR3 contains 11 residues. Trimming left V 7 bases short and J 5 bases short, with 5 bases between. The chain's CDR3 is CATRRDNEQFF. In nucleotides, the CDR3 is TGTGCCACCAGGAGGGACAATGAGCAGTTCTTC.

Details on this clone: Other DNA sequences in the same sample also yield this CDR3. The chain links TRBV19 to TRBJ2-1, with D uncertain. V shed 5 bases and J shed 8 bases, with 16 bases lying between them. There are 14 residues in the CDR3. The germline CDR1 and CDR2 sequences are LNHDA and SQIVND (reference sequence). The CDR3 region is CASSLVLRMDEQFF. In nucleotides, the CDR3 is TGTGCCAGTAGTCTAGTACTAAGGATGGATGAGCAGTTCTTC. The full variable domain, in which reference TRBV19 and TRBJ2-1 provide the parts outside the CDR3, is DGGITQSPKYLFRKEGQNVTLSCEQNLNHDAMYWYRQDPGQGLRLIYYSQIVNDFQKGDIAEGYSVSREKKESFPLTVTSAQKNPTAFYLCASSLVLRMDEQFFGPGTRLTVL.

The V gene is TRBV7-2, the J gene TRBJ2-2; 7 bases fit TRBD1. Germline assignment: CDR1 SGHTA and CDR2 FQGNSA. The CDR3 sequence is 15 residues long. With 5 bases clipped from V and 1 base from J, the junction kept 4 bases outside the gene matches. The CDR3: CASSTRTGNTGELFF. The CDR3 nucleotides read TGTGCCAGCAGCACTAGGACAGGGAACACCGGGGAGCTGTTTTTT.

In DNA, the CDR3 is TGCGCCAGCAGCCGAGGCACCGGGACTGGTGACAATGAGCAGTTCTTC. Amino acid sequence: CASSRGTGTGDNEQFF. This chain connects TRBV4-1 to TRBJ2-1, with D possibly being TRBD2 (6 bases). Germline CDR1 is MGHRA and CDR2 is YSYEKL. This CDR3 is built from 16 residues. V lost 4 bases and J 5 bases, leaving 18 bases between the germline ends.

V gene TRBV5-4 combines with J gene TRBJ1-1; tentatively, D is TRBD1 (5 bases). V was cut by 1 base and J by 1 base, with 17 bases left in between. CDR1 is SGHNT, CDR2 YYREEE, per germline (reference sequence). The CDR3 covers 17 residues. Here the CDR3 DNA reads TGTGCCAGCAGCTTGAATTCTGGTGCAGGGAGGAACACTGAAGCTTTCTTT. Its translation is CASSLNSGAGRNTEAFF.

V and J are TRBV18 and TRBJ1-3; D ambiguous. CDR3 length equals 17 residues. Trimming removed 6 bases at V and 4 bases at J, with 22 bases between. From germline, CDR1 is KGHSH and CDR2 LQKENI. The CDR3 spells CASSPEGQVTFGNTIYF. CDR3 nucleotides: TGTGCCAGCTCGCCGGAAGGGCAGGTTACGTTCGGAAACACCATATATTTT.

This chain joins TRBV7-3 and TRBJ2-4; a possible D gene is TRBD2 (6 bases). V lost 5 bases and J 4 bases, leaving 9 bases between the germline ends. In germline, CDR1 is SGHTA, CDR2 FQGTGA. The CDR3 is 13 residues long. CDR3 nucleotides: TGTGCCAGCAGCATGAGCGGGAAAAACATTCAGTACTTC. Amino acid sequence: CASSMSGKNIQYF.